The 16 T cell receptor beta chains reported below all come from one sample, sequenced in a study of tumor-infiltrating lymphocytes in primary liver carcinoma. Both RNA and DNA were isolated together from about 20-30 mg of bulk tissue that had not been sorted. The authors made TCR beta cDNA from 500 to 600 ng total RNA with a constant-region primer. Generation of the TCR beta libraries relied on three nested multiplex PCR rounds using slightly modified ARM-PCR. Two initial PCR rounds of roughly 10 cycles each paired TRBV1-TRBV30 forward primers with a C-beta reverse primer. TCRdb passed the multiplex PCR reads through MiXCR, listing each CDR3 protein once. The sample lists some 120,000 distinct CDR3 sequences, 64% occurring once. Sequenced sample: liver tumor tissue from sampling region 3. The subset: tumor region T3, left-lateral pole. These receptors were obtained from a woman in her sixties with primary liver carcinoma and hepatitis B virus infection.

To note about this clonotype: At one end, the junction sequence differs from germline, possibly due to a read error. The rearrangement joins TRBV11-3 to TRBJ2-3; TRBD1 aligns across 8 bases. Looked up from germline, CDR1 is SGHNT and CDR2 is YENEEA. This CDR3 comprises 13 residues. In DNA form, the CDR3 reads TGTGTCAGCCGCTCACCGGGGACAGGAAGCAAGTATTTT. Amino acids: CVSRSPGTGSKYF. Supplemented by reference TRBV11-3 and TRBJ2-3, the full variable domain reads EAGVVQSPRYKIIEKKQPVAFWCNPISGHNTLYWYLQNLGQGPELLIRYENEEAVDDSQLPKDRFSAERLKGVDSTLKIQPAELGDSAVYLCVSRSPGTGSKYFGPGTRLTVL.

This chain uses TRBV11-2 with TRBJ2-1; 8 nucleotides agree with TRBD2. This CDR3 has 14 residues. CDR1 is SGHAT and CDR2 is FQNNGV in the germline V gene. Germline trimming cut 4 bases from V and 6 bases from J; bases unmatched to any gene: 5. CDR3 sequence (DNA): TGTGCCAGCAGCTCCGGGACTAGAAGCAATGAGCAGTTCTTC. Translated, it gives CASSSGTRSNEQFF.

This clonotype was counted only a few times. Since a much larger clone is just one base distant, this may be a read error. This chain connects TRBV6-1 to TRBJ2-2; D might be TRBD1 (6 bases). The CDR3 is 15 residues long. The V end was cut by 10 bases, the J end by 4 bases, with 19 bases between. Germline values: CDR1 MNHNS, CDR2 SASEGT. The CDR3 coding sequence is TGTGCCAACAGGGAAGGACAGAGGGTCACCGGGGAGCTGTTTTTT. This translates into CANREGQRVTGELFF.

On this clonotype itself: A junction boundary mismatches the germline segment, possibly from a read error. The CDR3 sequence: CTSRDGPLDSYERYF. The CDR3 DNA follows: TGTACCAGCAGGGATGGACCCTTGGACTCCTACGAGCGGTACTTC. The chain has TRBV6-1 and TRBJ2-7; D may be TRBD1 or TRBD2 (5 bases each). Germline V gene lookup returns CDR1 MNHNS and CDR2 SASEGT. The CDR3 runs to 15 residues.

This clonotype was detected a few times. This chain connects TRBV7-2 to TRBJ2-7; the match to TRBD2 covers 7 bases. The V gene end was trimmed by 5 bases and the J gene end by 6 bases; junction bases not matched to a gene: 10. Germline V gene sequence: CDR1 SGHTA, CDR2 FQGNSA. CDR3 size: 14 residues. CDR3 nucleotide sequence: TGTGCCAGCAGCCGGGGGGTAGGCCGGGTCGAGCAGTACTTC. As protein: CASSRGVGRVEQYF.

This clonotype appeared a single time. CDR3 protein: CASSFLGASDIEQYF. CDR3 DNA: TGCGCCAGCAGCTTCCTTGGGGCATCGGATATCGAGCAGTACTTC. This chain joins TRBV5-1 and TRBJ2-7; weak D call: TRBD1 (5 bases). Germline CDR1 SGHRS, CDR2 YFSETQ. The CDR3 spans 15 residues. V was pared by 2 bases and J by 6 bases, with 18 bases between.

About this clonotype: The junction does not match germline at one end; this may be a read error. This chain joins TRBV5-1 and TRBJ2-1; no firm D call. Germline V gives CDR1 SGHRS, CDR2 YFSETQ. The CDR3 contains 13 residues. CDR3 residues: CASSLGTYNKQFF. As DNA, the CDR3 is TGCGCCAGCAGCTTGGGGACGTACAATAAGCAGTTCTTC.

Notes on this clonotype: This may stem from a read error, because a much larger clone lies one nucleotide away. Given the absence of the conserved phenylalanine or tryptophan at the CDR3 end, a read error is likely. J is TRBJ2-7 and V is TRBV10-3; D is unresolved. The CDR3 sequence is 12 residues long. Germline CDR1 ENHRY, CDR2 SYGVKD. Between the trimmed V and J ends, which lost 11 bases and 2 bases, there was a span of 13 bases. The CDR3, as DNA: TGTGCCTCCTCGACACTTACCTACGAGCAGTACATC. This codes for CASSTLTYEQYI.

This clonotype is classed as medium-sized. This chain uses TRBV11-3 with TRBJ2-5; a weak D match, TRBD1 (5 bases). Between the trimmed V and J ends, which lost 0 bases and 5 bases, there was a span of 13 bases. Germline CDR1 reads SGHNT; CDR2 reads YENEEA. This CDR3 is built from 15 residues. In DNA form, the CDR3 reads TGTGCCAGCAGCTTAGATCGCGTCGGACATGAGACCCAGTACTTC. It codes for CASSLDRVGHETQYF. Full variable domain (outside the CDR3, taken from reference TRBV11-3 and TRBJ2-5): EAGVVQSPRYKIIEKKQPVAFWCNPISGHNTLYWYLQNLGQGPELLIRYENEEAVDDSQLPKDRFSAERLKGVDSTLKIQPAELGDSAVYLCASSLDRVGHETQYFGPGTRLLVL.

The gene calls are TRBV10-3 and TRBJ1-2; no reliable D call. V lost 0 bases and J lost 4, with 15 bases in between. CDR3 length equals 16 residues. From germline, CDR1 is ENHRY and CDR2 SYGVKD. DNA of the CDR3: TGTGCCATCAGTGAGTCTGACATCCTCACGGGCTATGGCTACACCTTC. This gives the protein CAISESDILTGYGYTF.

As regards this clonotype: One end of the junction is discordant with germline, which a read error may explain. This rearrangement joins TRBV18 to TRBJ2-7, with TRBD2 matching 10 bases. The CDR3 has 15 amino acids. Looked up from germline, CDR1 is KGHSH and CDR2 is LQKENI. The CDR3 bases are TGTGCCAGCTTAGGGGCTAGCGGGAGAGGTTATGAGCAATACTTC. The encoded protein is CASLGASGRGYEQYF.

This clonotype was seen a few times. The rearrangement links TRBV7-9 to TRBJ2-1; 10 bases fit TRBD2. The CDR3 loop spans 17 amino acids. CDR1 and CDR2 from the germline V gene are SEHNR and FQNEAQ (reference sequence). V was pared by 1 base and J by 1 base, with 4 bases of the junction left unmatched. The CDR3: CASSLEERGGSYNEQFF. DNA for the CDR3: TGTGCCAGCAGCTTAGAGGAGCGGGGGGGTTCCTACAATGAGCAGTTCTTC.

This clonotype appeared once. At one of its ends the junction is not consistent with the germline gene, which may arise from a read error. The chain couples TRBV4-2 to TRBJ2-1; TRBD2 matches at 12 bases. Germline V gene data show CDR1 as LGHNA and CDR2 as YNFKEQ. The CDR3 contains 16 residues. Here the CDR3 DNA reads TGTGTCAGCAGCCAAGAAGGGACTAGCGGGTACAATGAGCAATTCTTC. Translating gives CVSSQEGTSGYNEQFF.

Concerning this clonotype itself: At one end, the junction sequence differs from germline, possibly due to a read error. V usage is TRBV12-3 or TRBV12-4 and J usage is TRBJ2-1; D remains ambiguous. This CDR3 comprises 17 residues. The CDR3 bases are TGTGCCAGGAGTCCGCGCCCGAGAAGTATGGCCTACAATGAGCAGCTCTTC. It codes for CARSPRPRSMAYNEQLF.

This clonotype was recorded only once. The limits of the CDR3 on the DNA are not certain, so only TCRdb's listed CDR3 is given. This chain joins TRBV6-1 and TRBJ2-1; no check of the table's D call, TRBD2, against the DNA was made. The CDR3 region is 16 residues in length, termini included. The germline CDR1 and CDR2 sequences are MNHNS and SASEGT. The chain's CDR3 is CASSVRWASGSNEKFF.

This clonotype was detected a few times. One base away lies a much larger clone, so this may be a sequencing read error. The genes are TRBV6-5 and TRBJ2-1; TRBD2 matches at 10 bases. This CDR3 region has 18 residues. J gave up 6 bases and V 7 bases, and 18 bases lay outside the gene matches. Germline V gives CDR1 MNHEY, CDR2 SVGAGI. CDR3 protein: CASNSRPPTSGKSNEQFF. The CDR3 bases are TGTGCCAGCAACTCTCGCCCCCCTACTAGCGGGAAAAGCAATGAGCAGTTCTTC.